Listed here are 7 T cell receptor beta chains from one sample, sequenced in a study of T cell repertoires in cytomegalovirus infection. TCRdb reanalysed the reads using MiXCR and keeps one entry per CDR3 protein. Of approximately 910,000 distinct CDR3 sequences listed, around 31% are singletons. These receptors' antigens are unknown. Sample: cultured CD8+ T cells from PBMCs, taken from culture after CMV antigen stimulation. The receptors shown here come from a human donor in good health (CMV status not recorded). Some clones in this sample may be carry-over from other donors' samples.

The genes are TRBV7-9 and TRBJ2-7; tentative D call: TRBD1 (5 bases). The germline V gene has CDR1 SEHNR and CDR2 FQNEAQ (reference sequence). The germline V and J ends were trimmed by 5 bases and 5 bases, with 19 bases remaining between them. The CDR3 extends over 15 amino acids. The CDR3 protein is CASSLIGAVLHEQYF. CDR3 sequence (DNA): TGTGCCAGCAGCCTGATAGGGGCCGTTCTACACGAGCAGTACTTC.

A few counts support this clonotype. The chain combines TRBV7-9 with TRBJ1-3; TRBD1 might be the D (6 bases). V gave up 5 bases and J gave up 2 bases, with 16 bases separating them. Germline CDR1 SEHNR, CDR2 FQNEAQ (reference sequence). The CDR3 has 16 amino acids. The CDR3 sequence: CASSTGTTRAGNTIYF. CDR3 coding DNA: TGTGCCAGCAGCACCGGGACAACTAGAGCTGGAAACACCATATATTTT.

V usage is TRBV5-4 and J usage is TRBJ1-1; unclear D gene. Trimming took off 5 bases at V and 4 bases at J, with 12 bases between the two ends. The CDR3 consists of 13 residues. The V gene's germline CDR1 is SGHNT and CDR2 YYREEE (reference sequence). The CDR3 region is CASRPGLVTEAFF. In DNA form, the CDR3 reads TGTGCCAGCAGACCAGGTCTGGTCACTGAAGCTTTCTTT. The variable domain in full, with the rest retrieved from reference TRBV5-4 and TRBJ1-1, is ETGVTQSPTHLIKTRGQQVTLRCSSQSGHNTVSWYQQALGQGPQFIFQYYREEENGRGNFPPRFSGLQFPNYSSELNVNALELDDSALYLCASRPGLVTEAFFGQGTRLTVV.

In its sample, this clonotype was seen a few times. The chain recombines TRBV6-5 with TRBJ2-1; unclear D gene. The CDR3 is made up of 11 amino acids. V lost 7 bases to trimming and J lost 6 bases, with 7 bases between them. The germline V gene encodes CDR1 MNHEY and CDR2 SVGAGI. The CDR3 DNA is TGTGCCAGCACTTATGCCAATGAGCAGTTCTTC. This gives the protein CASTYANEQFF.

This clonotype was observed many times. This chain links TRBV5-5 with TRBJ2-7; weak D call: TRBD1 (5 bases). Per germline, CDR1 SGHKS and CDR2 YYEKEE (reference sequence). With 0 bases removed from V and 2 bases from J, the gap between germline ends came to 9 bases. The CDR3 is 14 residues long. The CDR3 region has the DNA TGTGCCAGCAGCTTGGGGTCAGGGACCTACGAGCAGTACTTC. Translating gives CASSLGSGTYEQYF.

The chain recombines TRBV19 with TRBJ1-1; D is unresolved. The CDR3 covers 12 residues. Deletions cut 7 bases from V and 1 base from J, with 7 bases between. Germline lookup yields CDR1 LNHDA and CDR2 SQIVND (reference sequence). CDR3 protein: CASIRPNTEAFF. The CDR3 DNA reads as TGTGCCAGTATTCGACCGAACACTGAAGCTTTCTTT.

The chain has TRBV28 and TRBJ1-1; possible D gene TRBD1, 6 bases. This CDR3 comprises 13 residues. Germline CDR1 reads MDHEN; CDR2 reads SYDVKM. V shed 3 bases and J shed 7 bases, with 12 bases lying between them. CDR3: CASSFGGQSEAFF. The CDR3 nucleotides are TGTGCCAGCAGTTTCGGGGGGCAAAGTGAAGCTTTCTTT.